A single sample gave rise to the 26 T cell receptor beta chains below, sequenced in a study of blood T cell repertoires in COVID-19. This table comes from immunoSEQ multiplex PCR, and its TCRdb copy is limited to in-frame clones, with some not included. The table includes over 200,000 clones, about nine tenths detected once. Input material: peripheral blood. Receptors originate from a man aged 45-60 years with COVID-19, enrolled during active disease.

The chain couples TRBV6-5 to TRBJ1-1; D gene ambiguous. The CDR3 is 14 amino acids. CDR1 and CDR2 from the germline V gene are MNHEY and SVGAGI. Trimming took off 10 bases at V and 3 bases at J, with 18 bases between the two ends. The CDR3 region is CATTARGLYTEAFF. CDR3 bases: TGTGCCACTACGGCGAGAGGGTTGTACACTGAAGCTTTCTTT.

The rearrangement joins TRBV14 to TRBJ1-4, with TRBD1 matching over 7 bases. In germline, CDR1 is SGHDN, CDR2 FVKESK. This CDR3 contains 18 residues. The V gene end was trimmed by 1 base and the J gene end by 0 bases; junction bases not matched to a gene: 8. The CDR3 spells CASSQGGQRLATNEKLFF. CDR3 nucleotides: TGTGCCAGCAGCCAAGGGGGACAGCGGCTAGCAACTAATGAAAAACTGTTTTTT.

The genes are TRBV9 and TRBJ2-1; 14 positions agree with TRBD2. The CDR3 covers 20 residues. Per the germline V gene, CDR1 is SGDLS and CDR2 is YYNGEE. V was pared by 2 bases and J by 1 base, with 11 bases of the junction left unmatched. The CDR3 coding sequence is TGTGCCAGCAGCGTCCACGGGGGGGGACTAGCGGGAGTATCCTACAATGAGCAGTTCTTC. Amino acids: CASSVHGGGLAGVSYNEQFF.

The chain recombines TRBV6-5 with TRBJ1-5; 9 bases are shared with TRBD1. The CDR3 has 15 residues. Trimming removed 5 bases from V and 3 bases from J; junction bases left unmatched: 5. Germline lookup yields CDR1 MNHEY and CDR2 SVGAGI. The CDR3 region is CASSPGTGHNQPQHF. CDR3 coding DNA: TGTGCCAGCAGTCCCGGGACAGGGCACAATCAGCCCCAGCATTTT.

The chain employs TRBV30 and TRBJ1-3; the D gene is possibly TRBD1 (5 bases). The CDR3 is made up of 17 amino acids. Trimming took off 5 bases at V and 0 bases at J, with 20 bases between the two ends. Looked up from germline, CDR1 is GTSNPN and CDR2 is SVGIG (reference sequence). The CDR3 coding sequence is TGTGCCTGGCAGTGGGGGGATAGCATCTACTCTGGAAACACCATATATTTT. Translating gives CAWQWGDSIYSGNTIYF.

This clone was seen at least ten times. The CDR3 nucleotides read TGTGCCATCAGTGACAGGGGGCCAGCCAAAAACATTCAGTACTTC. Its protein product is CAISDRGPAKNIQYF. The rearrangement links TRBV10-3 to TRBJ2-4; TRBD1 matches 8 bases. Germline CDR1 and CDR2: ENHRY and SYGVKD. J lost 0 bases, V lost 3 bases, and 1 base had no gene match. The CDR3 is 15 amino acids.

The chain is built from TRBV3-1 (or the pseudogene TRBV3-2) and TRBJ2-5; TRBD1 is a possible D gene (5 bases). CDR1 is LGHDT, CDR2 YNNKEL, per germline (reference sequence). This CDR3 has 14 residues. V gave up 4 bases and J gave up 4 bases, with 13 bases separating them. CDR3 protein: CASSPSGLRETQYF. The DNA for the CDR3 is TGTGCCAGCAGCCCCTCAGGGTTACGAGAGACCCAGTACTTC.

The V call is TRBV27, the J call TRBJ2-7, with D perhaps matching TRBD2 (6 bases). Between the trimmed V and J ends, which lost 3 bases and 1 base, there was a span of 10 bases. The CDR3 is made up of 14 amino acids. Looked up from germline, CDR1 is MNHEY and CDR2 is SMNVEV (reference sequence). The DNA for the CDR3 is TGTGCCAGCAGTTTTGCGGGATCATCCTACGAGCAGTACTTC. Encoded protein: CASSFAGSSYEQYF.

The chain carries TRBV21-1 and TRBJ2-1; TRBD1, the D gene given by the table, was not confirmed from the DNA. TRBV21-1 constitutes a pseudogene. The length of the CDR3 is 17 residues. The CDR3 loop is CASSPQGESFRGDEQFF. The CDR3 DNA sequence: TGTGCCAGCAGCCCCCAGGGTGAAAGTTTCCGCGGCGATGAGCAGTTCTTC.

CDR3 in amino acids: CASSPLATGELFF. CDR3 sequence (DNA): TGTGCCAGCAGCCCCCTGGCCACCGGGGAGCTGTTTTTT. The chain carries TRBV11-3 and TRBJ2-2; D is unresolved. CDR3 length: 13 amino acids. Germline assignment: CDR1 SGHNT and CDR2 YENEEA. V lost 5 bases to trimming and J lost 4 bases, with 8 bases between them.

The chain links TRBV7-2 to TRBJ1-2, with 7 nucleotides matching TRBD1. Germline CDR1 SGHTA, CDR2 FQGNSA. Trimming cost V 7 bases and J 4 bases; bases outside gene matches: 18. This CDR3 spans 17 amino acids. As DNA, the CDR3 is TGTGCCAGCACCAATCAGGGGCAGGGACAGCCTCGCTATGGCTACACCTTC. Protein: CASTNQGQGQPRYGYTF.

This chain links TRBV6-6 with TRBJ1-2, with 7 bases aligning to TRBD1. The CDR3 length is 15 residues. Per germline, CDR1 MNHNY and CDR2 SVGAGI (reference sequence). After removal of 6 bases from V and 2 bases from J, the junction contained 9 bases not matched to a gene. The chain's CDR3 is CASSPAGRGNYGYTF. For the CDR3, the DNA is TGTGCCAGCAGCCCCGCAGGCAGGGGGAACTATGGCTACACCTTC.

The genes are TRBV18 and TRBJ2-2; D not certain. Germline CDR1 reads KGHSH; CDR2 reads LQKENI. Trimming left V 1 base short and J 1 base short, with 7 bases between. This CDR3 has 15 amino acids. CDR3 in DNA: TGTGCCAGCTCACCACGGTCAGAGAACACCGGGGAGCTGTTTTTT. This encodes CASSPRSENTGELFF.

This clone appeared once. The rearrangement links TRBV6-5 to TRBJ2-1, with 10 positions matching TRBD2. CDR1 and CDR2 from the germline V gene are MNHEY and SVGAGI. The CDR3 runs to 15 residues. V was clipped by 8 bases and J by 8 bases; unmatched bases: 12. CDR3 amino acids: CASQRPSGSSDEQFF. The CDR3 DNA reads as TGTGCCAGCCAGCGACCTAGCGGGAGTAGTGATGAGCAGTTCTTC.

This clone was counted once. This chain uses TRBV27 with TRBJ1-2; 9 bases agree with TRBD1. Unmatched junction bases numbered 6, after V lost 7 bases and J lost 6 bases. Germline CDR1 MNHEY, CDR2 SMNVEV (reference sequence). The CDR3 extends over 13 amino acids. The CDR3 nucleotides read TGTGCCAGCAAGGGGACAGGGAGGAATGGCTACACCTTC. Encoded protein: CASKGTGRNGYTF.

By its share, this clone is medium-sized (0.01 to 0.1%). The chain carries TRBV29-1 and TRBJ1-1; D uncertain. There are 11 residues in the CDR3. CDR1 is SQVTM, CDR2 ANQGSEA, per germline. V was trimmed by 7 bases and J by 11 bases, leaving 17 bases between them. CDR3 DNA: TGCAGCGCCTTGGGGAGGGTAGGTGCTTTCTTT. Residues: CSALGRVGAFF.

The J gene is TRBJ2-7, the V gene TRBV28; weak D call: TRBD1 (6 bases). The germline V gene has CDR1 MDHEN and CDR2 SYDVKM. Trimming took off 10 bases at V and 0 bases at J, with 16 bases between the two ends. The CDR3 has 14 amino acids. CDR3 DNA sequence: TGTGCCACTTCCAGGGGTCCTTTCTCCTACGAGCAGTACTTC. This encodes CATSRGPFSYEQYF. The full variable domain, in which reference TRBV28 and TRBJ2-7 provide the parts outside the CDR3, is DVKVTQSSRYLVKRTGEKVFLECVQDMDHENMFWYRQDPGLGLRLIYFSYDVKMKEKGDIPEGYSVSREKKERFSLILESASTNQTSMYLCATSRGPFSYEQYFGPGTRLTVT.

This chain connects TRBV29-1 to TRBJ1-1, with D possibly TRBD1 on 6 matching bases. From germline, CDR1 is SQVTM and CDR2 ANQGSEA. The CDR3 is 13 residues long. Trimming took 3 bases from V and 4 from J, leaving 12 bases between them. In DNA, the CDR3 is TGCAGCGTTGATCGAGGGGGAAGCACTGAAGCTTTCTTT. This encodes CSVDRGGSTEAFF.

This clone is a singleton in its sample. V usage is TRBV10-3 and J usage is TRBJ2-7; TRBD1 agrees at 11 bases. CDR3 length: 15 residues. V dropped 5 bases and J dropped 2; count of bases not matched to a gene: 5. CDR1 ENHRY and CDR2 SYGVKD come from the germline V gene. The CDR3 reads CAISSGTGGPYEQYF. The DNA of the CDR3 is TGTGCCATCAGTTCCGGGACAGGGGGTCCCTACGAGCAGTACTTC.

This chain links TRBV19 with TRBJ2-3; no reliable D call. The ends were cut back, 7 bases at V and 6 bases at J, with 14 bases in the middle. The length of the CDR3 is 13 residues. Germline lookup yields CDR1 LNHDA and CDR2 SQIVND (reference sequence). CDR3 in DNA: TGTGCCAGTACTAGTCGGATGTCGGATACGCAGTATTTT. This gives the protein CASTSRMSDTQYF.

V usage is TRBV11-1 and J usage is TRBJ2-5; D not certain. Germline V gene data show CDR1 as SGHAT and CDR2 as FQDESV (reference sequence). The V end lost 2 bases, the J end lost 9 bases, and 10 bases lay between the germline ends. The CDR3 is made up of 12 amino acids. As DNA, the CDR3 is TGTGCCAGCAGCTTATTGAGTGTCCCCCAGTACTTC. As protein: CASSLLSVPQYF.

This chain uses TRBV9 with TRBJ2-3; TRBD1 agrees at 8 bases. Germline V gene lookup returns CDR1 SGDLS and CDR2 YYNGEE. CDR3 length: 15 residues. Trimming removed 4 bases from V and 6 bases from J; junction bases left unmatched: 10. The CDR3 reads CASSPRTGSWDTQYF. CDR3 DNA: TGTGCCAGCAGCCCGCGGACAGGGTCTTGGGATACGCAGTATTTT.

This chain joins TRBV19 and TRBJ1-1; 7 positions agree with TRBD1. The CDR3 length is 16 residues. Unmatched junction bases numbered 9, after V lost 4 bases and J lost 1 base. Germline V gene sequence: CDR1 LNHDA, CDR2 SQIVND (reference sequence). CDR3 residues: CASSTQQGWGNTEAFF. DNA of the CDR3: TGTGCCAGTAGTACACAACAGGGGTGGGGGAACACTGAAGCTTTCTTT.

This clone came up once. The chain is built from TRBV19 and TRBJ2-7; 9 bases fit TRBD2. Germline V CDR1 and CDR2: LNHDA, SQIVND (reference sequence). The CDR3 totals 15 residues. Germline trimming cut 1 base from V and 3 bases from J; bases unmatched to any gene: 4. The CDR3 region is CASSIVGAGGYEQYF. CDR3 DNA sequence: TGTGCCAGTAGTATAGTAGGAGCGGGAGGCTACGAGCAGTACTTC.

This rearrangement joins TRBV18 to TRBJ2-5, with D uncertain. Trimming left V 3 bases short and J 2 bases short, with 7 bases between. CDR1 and CDR2 from the germline V gene are KGHSH and LQKENI. The CDR3 has 13 residues. Here the CDR3 DNA reads TGTGCCAGCTCACCTCGAGCACAAGAGACCCAGTACTTC. Translated: CASSPRAQETQYF.

The chain employs TRBV6-2 or TRBV6-3 and TRBJ1-2; the D is unclear. The ends were cut back, 6 bases at V and 0 bases at J, with 11 bases in the middle. There are 14 residues in the CDR3. Germline loops: CDR1 MNHEY, CDR2 SVGEGT. The CDR3 bases are TGTGCCAGCAGCCCCCGTCCTCCTAACTATGGCTACACCTTC. This encodes CASSPRPPNYGYTF.